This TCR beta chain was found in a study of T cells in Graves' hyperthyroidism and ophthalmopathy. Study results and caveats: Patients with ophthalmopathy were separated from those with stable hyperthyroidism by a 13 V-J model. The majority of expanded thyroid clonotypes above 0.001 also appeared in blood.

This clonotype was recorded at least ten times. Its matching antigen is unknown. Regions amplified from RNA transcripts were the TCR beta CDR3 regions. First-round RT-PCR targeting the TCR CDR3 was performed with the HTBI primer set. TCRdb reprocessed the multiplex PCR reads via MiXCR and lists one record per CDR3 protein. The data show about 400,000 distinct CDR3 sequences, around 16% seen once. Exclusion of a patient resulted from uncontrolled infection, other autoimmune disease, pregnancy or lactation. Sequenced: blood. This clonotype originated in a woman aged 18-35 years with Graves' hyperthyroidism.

CDR3 in amino acids: CASSLPSHLAGAGNTIYF. The CDR3 region has the DNA TGTGCCAGCAGTTTACCTTCGCACCTGGCGGGGGCAGGAAACACCATATATTTT. The rearrangement joins TRBV12-3 or TRBV12-4 to TRBJ1-3; a weak D match, TRBD1 (6 bases). V lost 2 bases and J 4 bases, leaving 21 bases between the germline ends. This CDR3 contains 18 residues.